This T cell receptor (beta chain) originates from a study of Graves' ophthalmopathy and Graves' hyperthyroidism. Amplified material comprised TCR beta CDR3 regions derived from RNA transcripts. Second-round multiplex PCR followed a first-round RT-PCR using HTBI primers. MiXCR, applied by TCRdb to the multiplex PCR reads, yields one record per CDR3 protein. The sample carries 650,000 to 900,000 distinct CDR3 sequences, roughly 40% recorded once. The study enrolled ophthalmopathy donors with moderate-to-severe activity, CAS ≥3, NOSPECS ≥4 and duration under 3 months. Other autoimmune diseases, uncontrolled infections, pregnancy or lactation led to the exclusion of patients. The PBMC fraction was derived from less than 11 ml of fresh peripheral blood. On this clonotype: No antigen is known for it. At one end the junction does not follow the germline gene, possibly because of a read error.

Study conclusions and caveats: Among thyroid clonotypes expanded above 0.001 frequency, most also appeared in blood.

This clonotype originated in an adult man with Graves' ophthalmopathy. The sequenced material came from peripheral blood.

The DNA of the CDR3 is TGTGCCAGCAGCTTGTCGATAACCGGAGGACAGACACGAAACTTC. Its protein is CASSLSITGGQTRNF. This sequence joins TRBV7-9 and TRBJ2-5; a weak D match, TRBD1 (6 bases). Germline V gene lookup returns CDR1 SEHNR and CDR2 FQNEAQ (reference sequence). The length of the CDR3 is 15 residues.